The 18 T cell receptor beta chains in this list originate from one sample, sequenced in a study of cytomegalovirus exposure and HLA in healthy donors. It was with 60 Vbeta and 13 Jbeta primers that the PCR ran. Some clones are missing from TCRdb's copy, which holds only in-frame ones; the method was immunoSEQ multiplex PCR. The sample has around 150,000 clones, approximately 80% seen once. Source material: PBMCs. The receptors come from a male donor in good health and CMV-seropositive.

This clone was counted only a few times. The rearrangement uses TRBV19 and TRBJ1-5, with D unclear. This CDR3 has 14 amino acids. Germline CDR1 and CDR2: LNHDA and SQIVND (reference sequence). V dropped 1 base and J dropped 5 bases, with 9 bases sitting between them. This CDR3 is CASSIGGVDQPQHF. CDR3 DNA: TGTGCCAGTAGTATAGGAGGTGTGGATCAGCCCCAGCATTTT.

The chain has TRBV5-1 and TRBJ1-1; TRBD1 aligns across 7 bases. CDR1 is SGHRS and CDR2 is YFSETQ in the germline V gene. CDR3 length equals 18 residues. With V trimmed by 4 bases and J by 1 base, 16 bases remained unmatched. As DNA, the CDR3 is TGCGCCAGCAGCAAAGAGGACAGGCGGGCGGCTAGGAACACTGAAGCTTTCTTT. Its translation is CASSKEDRRAARNTEAFF.

V gene TRBV11-3 combines with J gene TRBJ2-4, with D possibly matching TRBD2 (6 bases). Germline V gene lookup returns CDR1 SGHNT and CDR2 YENEEA. This CDR3 has 14 amino acids. The V and J ends lost 1 base and 5 bases respectively, with 9 bases between them. The CDR3 protein is CASSLGERENIQYF. The DNA for the CDR3 is TGTGCCAGCAGCTTAGGGGAGCGGGAAAACATTCAGTACTTC.

V and J are TRBV25-1 and TRBJ2-2; D is perhaps TRBD1 (6 bases). Trimming shortened V by 4 bases and J by 0 bases, and 9 bases separated the two germline ends. The CDR3 contains 15 residues. Germline lookup yields CDR1 MGHDK and CDR2 SYGVNS. The CDR3 region is CASSVTGSNTGELFF. The CDR3 DNA is TGTGCCAGCAGTGTGACAGGTTCGAACACCGGGGAGCTGTTTTTT.

The rearrangement uses TRBV7-9 and TRBJ1-5; tentatively, D is TRBD1 (6 bases). Per the germline V gene, CDR1 is SEHNR and CDR2 is FQNEAQ (reference sequence). V shed 4 bases and J shed 6 bases, with 13 bases lying between them. This CDR3 has 14 amino acids. The chain's CDR3 is CASSSAGVGQPQHF. The CDR3 DNA reads as TGTGCCAGCAGCTCGGCAGGGGTGGGTCAGCCCCAGCATTTT. The full variable domain, with the rest looked up from reference TRBV7-9 and TRBJ1-5, is DTGVSQNPRHKITKRGQNVTFRCDPISEHNRLYWYRQTLGQGPEFLTYFQNEAQLEKSRLLSDRFSAERPKGSFSTLEIQRTEQGDSAMYLCASSSAGVGQPQHFGDGTRLSIL.

A remark on this clone: The junction and the germline gene differ at one end; a read error may be behind it. This sequence joins TRBV7-9 and TRBJ1-2; D remains unclear. Germline loops: CDR1 SEHNR, CDR2 FQNEAQ (reference sequence). The CDR3 has 17 amino acids. CDR3 nucleotides: TGTTCCAGCAGCTCCTACCCGGCAGGAACCACCAACTATGGCTACACCTTC. It specifies CSSSSYPAGTTNYGYTF.

V usage is TRBV27 and J usage is TRBJ2-3; no clear D gene. Trimming took 2 bases from V and 5 from J, leaving 11 bases between them. This CDR3 contains 14 residues. CDR1 is MNHEY and CDR2 is SMNVEV in the germline V gene (reference sequence). CDR3: CASSLKTTEDTQYF. The CDR3 bases are TGTGCCAGCAGTTTAAAGACAACAGAAGATACGCAGTATTTT.

The V gene is TRBV7-2, the J gene TRBJ1-5; 8 bases map to TRBD1. Germline-derived CDR1 and CDR2 are SGHTA and FQGNSA. V was clipped by 2 bases and J by 9 bases; unmatched bases: 6. There are 14 residues in the CDR3. For the CDR3, the DNA is TGTGCCAGCAGCTTAAACAGGGGGAAATCGCCCCAGCATTTT. It specifies CASSLNRGKSPQHF.

The chain recombines TRBV7-2 with TRBJ2-7; 10 bases fit TRBD1. V lost 0 bases, J lost 5 bases, and 4 bases stayed unmatched. CDR1 and CDR2 (germline): SGHTA, FQGNSA. The CDR3 loop spans 15 amino acids. CDR3 in amino acids: CASSLAGTGVNEQYF. In DNA form, the CDR3 reads TGTGCCAGCAGCTTAGCCGGGACAGGGGTCAACGAGCAGTACTTC.

The V call is TRBV2, the J call TRBJ2-7; D possibly corresponds to TRBD2 (5 bases). Germline values: CDR1 SNHLY, CDR2 FYNNEI. The CDR3 contains 13 residues. The V gene lost 4 bases and the J gene lost 1 base, with 8 bases spanning the gap. The CDR3 sequence: CASSAGLSYEQYF. CDR3 coding DNA: TGTGCCAGCAGTGCCGGACTTTCCTACGAGCAGTACTTC.

This clone was seen just once. V is TRBV7-9 and J is TRBJ1-1, with 7 bases that match TRBD1. CDR1 is SEHNR, CDR2 FQNEAQ, per germline (reference sequence). Unmatched junction bases numbered 3, after V lost 1 base and J lost 1 base. The length of the CDR3 is 15 residues. DNA of the CDR3: TGTGCCAGCAGCTTAGTTAGGACAGGGAACACTGAAGCTTTCTTT. Its protein product is CASSLVRTGNTEAFF.

The chain uses TRBV13 and TRBJ1-5; 8 bases match TRBD1. V lost 2 bases and J lost 0; bases outside the gene matches: 12. Germline CDR1 is PRHDT and CDR2 is FYEKMQ (reference sequence). This CDR3 contains 19 residues. This chain's CDR3 is CASSLRRTGSEVSNQPQHF. DNA of the CDR3: TGTGCCAGCAGCTTACGTCGGACAGGGAGCGAAGTTAGCAATCAGCCCCAGCATTTT.

This clone was found once. This chain connects TRBV27 to TRBJ2-1; D may be TRBD2 (6 bases). Germline lookup yields CDR1 MNHEY and CDR2 SMNVEV (reference sequence). V shed 2 bases and J shed 0 bases, with 8 bases lying between them. The CDR3 is made up of 15 amino acids. The CDR3 nucleotides read TGTGCCAGCAGTTTAAGGCGGGGCTCCTACAATGAGCAGTTCTTC. Amino acids: CASSLRRGSYNEQFF.

V is TRBV9 and J is TRBJ2-5, with 7 bases that match TRBD2. The V gene's germline CDR1 is SGDLS and CDR2 YYNGEE. CDR3 length: 15 amino acids. With V trimmed by 1 base and J by 2 bases, 5 bases remained unmatched. In DNA, the CDR3 is TGTGCCAGCAGCGTAAGTGGGGGGGTTCAAGAGACCCAGTACTTC. It codes for CASSVSGGVQETQYF.

V and J are TRBV5-1 and TRBJ2-1, with TRBD2 identical over 8 bases. Trimming removed 1 base from V and 8 bases from J; junction bases left unmatched: 11. This CDR3 has 16 amino acids. The germline V gene encodes CDR1 SGHRS and CDR2 YFSETQ. The CDR3, as DNA: TGCGCCAGCAGCTTGCCGCTGGCGGGAGGTACGGATGAGCAGTTCTTC. As protein: CASSLPLAGGTDEQFF.

J is TRBJ1-1 and V is TRBV6-5, with 12 bases matching TRBD1. Unmatched junction bases numbered 6, after V lost 10 bases and J lost 3 bases. This CDR3 has 14 residues. Germline CDR1 and CDR2: MNHEY and SVGAGI. CDR3 in amino acids: CATSGTGGYTEAFF. CDR3 DNA: TGTGCCACCTCCGGGACAGGGGGCTACACTGAAGCTTTCTTT.

This chain links TRBV6-1 with TRBJ1-4; no definite D call. Germline V gene sequence: CDR1 MNHNS, CDR2 SASEGT. V was trimmed by 4 bases and J by 8 bases, leaving 11 bases between them. This CDR3 spans 13 amino acids. This CDR3 reads CASSANPREKLFF. CDR3 sequence (DNA): TGTGCCAGCAGTGCGAATCCGCGGGAAAAACTGTTTTTT.

The chain joins TRBV6-1 to TRBJ1-5; TRBD1 is a possible D gene (6 bases). Germline assignment: CDR1 MNHNS and CDR2 SASEGT. The ends were cut back, 10 bases at V and 0 bases at J, with 16 bases in the middle. There are 15 residues in the CDR3. The CDR3 DNA is TGTGCCACCAAACTGACAGGAGGTAGCAATCAGCCCCAGCATTTT. It yields the protein CATKLTGGSNQPQHF.